Described below is a single T cell receptor beta chain sequence and its context. Antigen specificity is unknown. Time point in this sample: patch test 3, about 24 weeks after DPC sensitization. Sample treatment: therapeutic diphenylcyclopropenone sensitization with weekly scalp DPC. Each patch-test visit's blood sample preceded patch application. The total RNA was obtained from whole blood that was not fractionated. The data derive from a study of human T cells and chemical hapten exposure. Study as a whole: Across the whole study, which lasted about 5.5 months, patients were given diphenylcyclopropenone on the scalp once a week. Study results and caveats: The number of TCRs above 1 in 1000 frequency did not change after DPC sensitization.

TCRdb fed the RACE reads into MiXCR, producing one record per CDR3 protein. The table lists some 89,000 distinct CDR3 sequences, roughly 27% of them singletons. V lost 3 bases, J lost 5 bases, and 13 bases lay in between. Germline CDR1 KGHSH, CDR2 LQKENI. This CDR3 comprises 14 residues. V is TRBV18 and J is TRBJ2-5; unclear D gene. Sequencing was performed on whole blood, taken in connection with sensitization to the hapten diphenylcyclopropenone (DPC). This TCR was sampled from a man aged 35 to 55 with alopecia areata. Some clones in this sample may be carry-over from other donors' samples. This CDR3 is CASSPDTAGETQYF. In DNA form, the CDR3 reads TGTGCCAGCTCACCCGATACCGCCGGGGAGACCCAGTACTTC.